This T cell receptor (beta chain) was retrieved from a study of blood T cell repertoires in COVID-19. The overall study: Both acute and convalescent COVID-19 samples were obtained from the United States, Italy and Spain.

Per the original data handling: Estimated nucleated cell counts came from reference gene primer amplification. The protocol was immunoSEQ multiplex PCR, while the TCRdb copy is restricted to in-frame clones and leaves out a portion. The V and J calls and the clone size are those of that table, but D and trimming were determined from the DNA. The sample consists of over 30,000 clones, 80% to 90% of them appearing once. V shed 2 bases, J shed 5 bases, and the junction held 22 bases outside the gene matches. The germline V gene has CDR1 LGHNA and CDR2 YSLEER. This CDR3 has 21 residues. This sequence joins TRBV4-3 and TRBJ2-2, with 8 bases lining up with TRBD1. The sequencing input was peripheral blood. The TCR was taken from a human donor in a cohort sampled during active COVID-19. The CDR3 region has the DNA TGCGCCAGCAGCCAATCACATCCAGCCCCTGGACAGGGTCGGGGGACCGGGGAGCTGTTTTTT. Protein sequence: CASSQSHPAPGQGRGTGELFF.